The TCR beta chain under discussion was sequenced for a study of regulatory T cells in long-lasting Graves disease. About the study: Persistent Graves' disease meant over 5 years of antithyroid drugs with positive TSH receptor antibodies.

Regarding time point: persistent/refractory GD, antithyroid drugs over 5 years with positive TRAb. Following extraction of RNA from PBMCs, that RNA was used to make the TCR library. TCR beta libraries were built with iRepertoire HTBI primers and Arm-PCR of CDR3 regions. Per the study methods: Across samples, 55 to 75 TRBV and some 13 TRBJ segments were found. TCRdb passed the multiplex PCR reads through MiXCR, listing each CDR3 protein once. The V and J calls here are based on TCRdb, not the publication. The sample has about 660,000 distinct CDR3 sequences, 25% to 35% seen once. Study-level results: Limited samples may have lowered accuracy.

CDR3 length: 13 residues. CDR1 is DFQATT and CDR2 is SNEGSKA in the germline V gene (reference sequence). Trimming took off 5 bases at V and 3 bases at J, with 14 bases between the two ends. A note on this clonotype: As yet, its antigen is unknown.

The chain combines TRBV20-1 with TRBJ2-7, with D hard to call. The origin of this receptor is a female donor with Graves disease. The specimen comprised peripheral blood mononuclear cells (PBMCs), sampled when the disease was refractory, from a patient treated with antithyroid drugs. CDR3 sequence: CSASPGYSYEQYF. CDR3 nucleotides: TGCAGTGCTTCCCCGGGCTATAGCTACGAGCAGTACTTC.